Detailed here is one T cell receptor (beta chain). No cognate antigen has been identified for it. Base qualities are not provided; no much larger clone lies one nucleotide away. This entry comes from a study of patients and donors after allogeneic stem cell transplantation (dated by TCRdb to the early 2020s). The library relied on RT-PCR. The instrument was a NextSeq 550. TCRdb reanalyzed the raw reads on its own, using fastp at Q25 for trimming and MiXCR for clone calling, and kept in-frame beta chains. CDR3 protein sequences are deduplicated, and each keeps its most common genes and DNA. The sample contains 70,000 to 85,000 distinct CDR3 sequences, about 26% of them found a single time. More than 25% of the sample lies in the top ten. The TCR originated in a human donor who was either an allogeneic HSCT recipient or a stem cell or donor lymphocyte infusion donor (not recorded which). It is not recorded whose cells these are; they may come from a transplant donor. Sequencing was carried out using blood, either unsorted or a sorted T cell fraction (not recorded which).

The encoded CDR3 is CASSQGDWGSLDGYTF. The nucleotides are TGTGCCAGCAGCCAAGGGGACTGGGGCAGTCTCGATGGCTACACCTTC. The sequence links TRBV4-2 to TRBJ1-2; 5 matching bases give a weak D call of TRBD1. V is shortened by 1 base, J by 6 bases, and the region joining them spans 18 bases. According to the germline V gene, CDR1 reads LGHNA and CDR2 reads YNFKEQ. The CDR3 covers 16 residues, taking in both the cysteine and the phenylalanine. Of all the DNA, just the CDR3 is kept, 48 bases in frame from base 1.